The present TCR beta chain was sequenced within a study of blood T cell repertoires in COVID-19. Across the whole study: There were acute and convalescent COVID-19 samples, and they came from the United States, Italy and Spain. T cells, B-cell-depleted T cells, or PBMCs supplied cDNA or gDNA.

In the original processing: Nucleated cell number was recorded as an estimate derived from reference gene primer amplification. TCRdb's table, derived via immunoSEQ multiplex PCR, lists solely in-frame clones and lacks some. The DNA gave D and trimming, while V, J and clone size come from that table. The sample lists 130,000 to 150,000 clones, roughly 90% seen once, with 2% to 2.5% in the top ten. The sequence was obtained from a human donor in a cohort sampled during active COVID-19. Sequenced: peripheral blood.

The CDR3 reads CSAVGQGAFGELFF. The CDR3 nucleotides are TGCAGCGCTGTGGGACAGGGGGCCTTCGGGGAGCTGTTTTTT. The V call is TRBV29-1, the J call TRBJ2-2; TRBD1 aligns across 12 bases. Germline CDR1 reads SQVTM; CDR2 reads ANQGSEA. CDR3 length: 14 amino acids. J lost 7 bases, V lost 7 bases, and 7 bases had no gene match.